These T cell receptor beta chains were read from a single sample in a study of preoperative IRX-2 immunotherapy in early breast cancer. Profiled with immunoSEQ multiplex PCR; TCRdb holds only in-frame clones, not every one. Counted here are 5,800 or so clones, roughly four fifths occurring once; the ten biggest clones make up 18%. Sample: tumor tissue, taken before IRX-2 immunotherapy. The source of these receptors is a human donor with breast cancer. CDR3s include the opening cysteine and the closing phenylalanine or tryptophan. D genes are given only for firm matches. Where a row states a size, it is once, few, many or the class of an expanded clone; other rows omit it.

d_call: -; j_call: TRBJ1-3; v_call: TRBV19; clone_size: -; cdr3_aa: CASGAFTGSSGNTIYF; cdr3_nt: TGTGCCAGTGGCGCCTTTACAGGGTCCTCTGGAAACACCATATATTTT
d_call: TRBD2; j_call: TRBJ2-1; v_call: TRBV12-5; clone_size: -; cdr3_aa: CASGWEGLDEQFF; cdr3_nt: TGTGCCAGCGGCTGGGAGGGGTTGGATGAGCAGTTCTTC
d_call: -; j_call: TRBJ2-3; v_call: TRBV1; clone_size: -; cdr3_aa: CASSLSRADTQYF; cdr3_nt: TGCGCCAGCAGCTTATCGCGGGCAGATACGCAGTATTTT
d_call: TRBD1; j_call: TRBJ2-3; v_call: TRBV6-8; clone_size: -; cdr3_aa: CASSYSSGTGLTDTQYF; cdr3_nt: TGTGCCAGCAGTTACTCGTCTGGGACAGGGTTGACAGATACGCAGTATTTT
d_call: -; j_call: TRBJ1-4; v_call: TRBV6-8; clone_size: -; cdr3_aa: CASSDCPSLLVDNEKLFF; cdr3_nt: TGTGCCAGCAGTGACTGTCCAAGTCTCCTAGTCGACAATGAAAAACTGTTTTTT
d_call: -; j_call: TRBJ1-4; v_call: TRBV11-3; clone_size: -; cdr3_aa: CASSTYSSTNEKLFF; cdr3_nt: TGTGCCAGCAGTACCTACAGTTCAACTAATGAAAAACTGTTTTTT
d_call: TRBD2; j_call: TRBJ2-3; v_call: TRBV4-2; clone_size: -; cdr3_aa: CASSWLAGDTDTQYF; cdr3_nt: TGTGCCAGCAGCTGGCTAGCGGGGGACACAGATACGCAGTATTTT
d_call: TRBD1; j_call: TRBJ1-2; v_call: TRBV19; clone_size: -; cdr3_aa: CASSTTGNYGYTF; cdr3_nt: TGTGCCAGTAGTACGACAGGGAACTATGGCTACACCTTC
d_call: TRBD1; j_call: TRBJ1-1; v_call: TRBV11-3; clone_size: few; cdr3_aa: CASSTTGVNTEAFF; cdr3_nt: TGTGCCAGCAGCACTACAGGGGTGAACACTGAAGCTTTCTTT
d_call: -; j_call: TRBJ1-6; v_call: TRBV1; clone_size: medium-sized; cdr3_aa: CTSSQDLTASPYNSPLHF; cdr3_nt: TGCACCAGCAGCCAAGATCTAACAGCGTCACCCTATAATTCACCCCTCCACTTT
d_call: -; j_call: TRBJ2-3; v_call: TRBV19; clone_size: -; cdr3_aa: CASRWSKNGADTQYF; cdr3_nt: TGTGCCAGTAGATGGAGCAAGAACGGGGCAGATACGCAGTATTTT
d_call: TRBD1; j_call: TRBJ1-5; v_call: TRBV7-6; clone_size: few; cdr3_aa: CASSRQGNNQPQHF; cdr3_nt: TGTGCCAGCAGCCGACAGGGGAACAATCAGCCCCAGCATTTT
d_call: TRBD1; j_call: TRBJ1-1; v_call: TRBV5-1; clone_size: -; cdr3_aa: CASSLDGQGAWTEAFF; cdr3_nt: TGCGCCAGCAGCTTGGACGGACAGGGGGCGTGGACTGAAGCTTTCTTT
d_call: TRBD1; j_call: TRBJ2-5; v_call: TRBV10-3; clone_size: -; cdr3_aa: CAISESTGEETQYF; cdr3_nt: TGTGCCATCAGTGAGTCGACAGGGGAAGAGACCCAGTACTTC
d_call: TRBD1; j_call: TRBJ2-1; v_call: TRBV5-1; clone_size: few; cdr3_aa: CASSFEGATRGEQFF; cdr3_nt: TGCGCCAGCAGCTTCGAGGGGGCGACCCGAGGGGAGCAGTTCTTC
d_call: -; j_call: TRBJ1-2; v_call: TRBV19; clone_size: -; cdr3_aa: CASSTDQRTHYGYTF; cdr3_nt: TGTGCCAGTAGTACTGATCAAAGGACCCACTATGGCTACACCTTC
d_call: -; j_call: TRBJ1-2; v_call: TRBV7-6; clone_size: -; cdr3_aa: CASSLEGQGGLYGYTF; cdr3_nt: TGTGCCAGCAGCTTGGAGGGGCAGGGTGGCCTCTATGGCTACACCTTC
d_call: -; j_call: TRBJ2-2; v_call: TRBV6-8; clone_size: -; cdr3_aa: CASSVSRASGELFF; cdr3_nt: TGTGCCAGCAGTGTTTCCAGGGCGTCCGGGGAGCTGTTTTTT
d_call: TRBD1; j_call: TRBJ1-3; v_call: TRBV30; clone_size: once; cdr3_aa: CASDRSFSGNTIYF; cdr3_nt: TGTGCCTCGGACAGGTCGTTCTCTGGAAACACCATATATTTT
d_call: -; j_call: TRBJ1-1; v_call: TRBV11-3; clone_size: -; cdr3_aa: CASSFHRDMNTEAFF; cdr3_nt: TGTGCCAGCAGCTTCCACAGGGATATGAACACTGAAGCTTTCTTT
d_call: -; j_call: TRBJ1-1; v_call: TRBV11-3; clone_size: -; cdr3_aa: CASSLRSGTNTEAFF; cdr3_nt: TGTGCCAGCAGCTTAAGGAGCGGAACGAACACTGAAGCTTTCTTT
d_call: -; j_call: TRBJ1-4; v_call: TRBV7-5; clone_size: -; cdr3_aa: CASSLMGLNEKLFF; cdr3_nt: TGTGCCAGCAGCTTAATGGGCCTGAATGAAAAACTGTTTTTT
d_call: TRBD1; j_call: TRBJ2-7; v_call: TRBV12-5; clone_size: medium-sized; cdr3_aa: CATAGRDRGSYEQYF; cdr3_nt: TGTGCCACAGCTGGTAGAGACAGGGGCTCCTACGAGCAGTACTTC
d_call: -; j_call: TRBJ1-1; v_call: TRBV7-6; clone_size: -; cdr3_aa: CASSLMPGTMNTEAFF; cdr3_nt: TGTGCCAGCAGCTTGATGCCAGGGACCATGAACACTGAAGCTTTCTTT
d_call: -; j_call: TRBJ1-1; v_call: TRBV19; clone_size: -; cdr3_aa: CASSTFEGRGTEAFF; cdr3_nt: TGTGCCAGTAGTACTTTCGAGGGTCGTGGCACTGAAGCTTTCTTT
d_call: -; j_call: TRBJ2-1; v_call: TRBV23-1; clone_size: -; cdr3_aa: CASSPRPQSSYNEQFF; cdr3_nt: TGCGCCAGCAGCCCACGTCCTCAGAGCTCCTACAATGAGCAGTTCTTC
d_call: TRBD1; j_call: TRBJ2-3; v_call: TRBV6-8; clone_size: -; cdr3_aa: CAGQGGFTDTQYF; cdr3_nt: TGTGCCGGACAGGGGGGGTTCACAGATACGCAGTATTTT
d_call: -; j_call: TRBJ2-1; v_call: TRBV11-3; clone_size: few; cdr3_aa: CASSLGASGYNEQFF; cdr3_nt: TGTGCCAGCAGCTTGGGGGCTAGCGGTTACAATGAGCAGTTCTTC
d_call: -; j_call: TRBJ1-1; v_call: TRBV7-4; clone_size: -; cdr3_aa: CASSPDGNTEAFF; cdr3_nt: TGTGCCAGCAGCCCCGACGGGAACACTGAAGCTTTCTTT
d_call: -; j_call: TRBJ1-5; v_call: TRBV6-8; clone_size: -; cdr3_aa: CASSYTLGGFQPQHF; cdr3_nt: TGTGCCAGCAGTTACACACTCGGGGGTTTTCAGCCCCAGCATTTT
d_call: -; j_call: TRBJ1-1; v_call: TRBV10-2; clone_size: -; cdr3_aa: CASRTTGNTEAFF; cdr3_nt: TGCGCCAGCAGGACGACAGGGAACACTGAAGCTTTCTTT
d_call: -; j_call: TRBJ1-3; v_call: TRBV28; clone_size: -; cdr3_aa: CASSFRGTRSNTIYF; cdr3_nt: TGTGCCAGCAGTTTTCGGGGGACGAGATCAAACACCATATATTTT
d_call: -; j_call: TRBJ1-1; v_call: TRBV1; clone_size: -; cdr3_aa: CASHRGPGTEAFF; cdr3_nt: TGCGCCAGCCACAGGGGGCCTGGAACTGAAGCTTTCTTT
d_call: -; j_call: TRBJ2-7; v_call: TRBV10-2; clone_size: -; cdr3_aa: CASSDTGRVGEQYF; cdr3_nt: TGCGCCAGCAGTGATACAGGCAGGGTGGGTGAGCAGTACTTC
d_call: TRBD2; j_call: TRBJ2-1; v_call: TRBV7-6; clone_size: -; cdr3_aa: CASSLVGGSSYNEQFF; cdr3_nt: TGTGCCAGCAGCTTAGTCGGCGGGAGCTCCTACAATGAGCAGTTCTTC
d_call: TRBD1; j_call: TRBJ1-1; v_call: TRBV28; clone_size: -; cdr3_aa: CASTLSQGAAEAFF; cdr3_nt: TGTGCCAGCACCCTATCACAGGGGGCGGCCGAAGCTTTCTTT